The clone carrying this T cell receptor (beta chain) appeared a single time. Its target is unknown. This sample is part of a study of T cells in Graves' hyperthyroidism and ophthalmopathy. Study information: The blood sample was taken at first diagnosis, before treatment began. Study-wide results and limits: The authors' 13 V-J model separated ophthalmopathy from stable hyperthyroidism. In the blood, most expanded thyroid clonotypes above 0.001 appeared as well.

Amplified TCR beta CDR3 regions came from RNA transcripts. The TCR CDR3 was amplified in a first-round RT-PCR using the HTBI primer set. TCRdb processed the multiplex PCR reads anew with MiXCR; each CDR3 protein has one entry. This table holds about 610,000 distinct CDR3 sequences, approximately 14% found once. This clonotype originated in a woman in her thirties or forties with Graves' ophthalmopathy. Material: blood.

For the CDR3, the DNA is TGCAGTGCTACGACAGGACCGGGGGGTGAAGCTTTCTTT. Translation gives CSATTGPGGEAFF. V and J are TRBV20-1 and TRBJ1-1, with D maybe TRBD1 (6 bases). The CDR3 extends over 13 amino acids. V shed 4 bases and J shed 7 bases, with 16 bases lying between them. Germline V gives CDR1 DFQATT, CDR2 SNEGSKA (reference sequence).